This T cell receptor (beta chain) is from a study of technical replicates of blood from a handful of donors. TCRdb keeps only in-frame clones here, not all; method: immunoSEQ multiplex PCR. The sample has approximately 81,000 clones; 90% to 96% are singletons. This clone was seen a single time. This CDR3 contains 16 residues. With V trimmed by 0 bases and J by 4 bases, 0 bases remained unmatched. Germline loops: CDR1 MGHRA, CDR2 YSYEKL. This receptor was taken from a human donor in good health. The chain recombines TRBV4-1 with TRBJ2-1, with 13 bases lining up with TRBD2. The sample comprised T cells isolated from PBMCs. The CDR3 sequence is CASSQEGLAGYNEQFF. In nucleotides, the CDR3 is TGCGCCAGCAGCCAAGAGGGACTAGCGGGGTACAATGAGCAGTTCTTC.